The rows below give T cell receptor beta chains drawn from one sample of a study of blood T cells in healthy people across ages. TCRdb itself ran the 5' RACE reads through MiXCR, one entry per CDR3 protein. The data show 850,000 to 1,100,000 distinct CDR3 sequences, more than 30% seen once. The sequencing input was blood. Source of these receptors: a man younger than 35 in good health. Both conserved end residues are part of each CDR3. The D gene is left open where the match is weak. A row's size may be missing; if present it is once, few, many or a size class.

cdr3_nt,cdr3_aa,v_call,clone_size,d_call,j_call
TGTGCCAGCAGTAGGACAAGGGCCGCACGGGCTTTCTTT,CASSRTRAARAFF,TRBV12-3/TRBV12-4,NA,NA,TRBJ1-1
TGTGCCAGCAGCCACCAACTTAGCGGGAGACGTTACGAGCAGTACTTC,CASSHQLSGRRYEQYF,TRBV14,few,TRBD2,TRBJ2-7
TGTGCCAGCAGTAGCCGGGGGGTGAATCAGCCCCAGCATTTT,CASSSRGVNQPQHF,TRBV6-5,few,NA,TRBJ1-5
TGTGCCAGCAGTGAAGGGCAGATCCTGGGAGATACGCAGTATTTT,CASSEGQILGDTQYF,TRBV25-1,once,NA,TRBJ2-3
TGTGCCAGCAGTTACGACCCCGTAAGCTCCTACAATGAGCAGTTCTTC,CASSYDPVSSYNEQFF,TRBV6-2/TRBV6-3,few,NA,TRBJ2-1
TGCGCCAGCAGTAACGACAGGGGGCCCTATGGCTACACCTTC,CASSNDRGPYGYTF,TRBV4-3,few,TRBD1,TRBJ1-2
TGTGCCAGCAGCCCCGGGACTAGCGTCGAGGTGGATACGCAGTATTTT,CASSPGTSVEVDTQYF,TRBV4-2,NA,TRBD2,TRBJ2-3
TGTGCCAGCAGCTCCGAACGCGACAGGGTTGGTTTGGAGACCCAGTACTTC,CASSSERDRVGLETQYF,TRBV7-6,NA,TRBD1,TRBJ2-5
TGTGCCAGCAGCCAAGCCGTCTACGAGCAGTACTTC,CASSQAVYEQYF,TRBV14,NA,NA,TRBJ2-7
TGCAGTGCTAGAGGGGGTAGCGGGGGGTCTCTAGAGACCCAGTACTTC,CSARGGSGGSLETQYF,TRBV20-1,many,TRBD2,TRBJ2-5
TGTGCCAGCAGCGTAACAGGGGGCCCCACCTACGAGCAGTACTTC,CASSVTGGPTYEQYF,TRBV4-2,NA,TRBD1,TRBJ2-7
TGTGCCAGCAGCCGCAATCCTAACAATGAGCAGTTCTTC,CASSRNPNNEQFF,TRBV7-3,NA,NA,TRBJ2-1
TGCGCCAGCAGCCACAGTCCTGGAGGGACAGTTAATGAGCAGTTCTTC,CASSHSPGGTVNEQFF,TRBV4-3,NA,NA,TRBJ2-1
TGTACCTGCAGCCCACCTAGGGATAGCAATCAGCCCCAGCATTTT,CTCSPPRDSNQPQHF,TRBV7-2,NA,NA,TRBJ1-5
TGTGCCAGCAGCCACTCGGACAGGGGAGGATATCAGCCCCAGCATTTT,CASSHSDRGGYQPQHF,TRBV12-3/TRBV12-4,NA,TRBD1,TRBJ1-5
TGTGCCAGCAGTTTTGAGGATGGCTACACCTTC,CASSFEDGYTF,TRBV12-3/TRBV12-4,NA,NA,TRBJ1-2
TGTGCCAGCAGTACACAGACAGCGTACGAGCAGTACTTC,CASSTQTAYEQYF,TRBV6-6,few,NA,TRBJ2-7
TGTGCCAGCACTGTACAGGGATTAGCCAAAAACATTCAGTACTTC,CASTVQGLAKNIQYF,TRBV2,few,NA,TRBJ2-4
TGTGCCAGCAGACCACGGACTAGTTTCTACAATGAGCAGTTCTTC,CASRPRTSFYNEQFF,TRBV27,few,TRBD2,TRBJ2-1
TGTGCCAGCAGTGTTTCGGGGGAAGGTTCACCCCTCCACTTT,CASSVSGEGSPLHF,TRBV27,NA,NA,TRBJ1-6
TGCGCCAGCAGCCAAGAATGGACAGGGATTAAGCAGCCCCAGCATTTT,CASSQEWTGIKQPQHF,TRBV4-1,NA,TRBD1,TRBJ1-5
TGTGCCAGCAGCTCCCGCCTAGATACGCAGTATTTT,CASSSRLDTQYF,TRBV13,few,NA,TRBJ2-3
TGCGCCAGCAGCTTGGGACAGGGGTCGGCCACCGGGGAGCTGTTTTTT,CASSLGQGSATGELFF,TRBV5-1,NA,TRBD1,TRBJ2-2
TGTGCCAGCAGCCCAAAGACGGAGGGAGGCTACACCTTC,CASSPKTEGGYTF,TRBV7-2,NA,NA,TRBJ1-2
TGTGCCAGCAAGACGGCGAACACTGAAGCTTTCTTT,CASKTANTEAFF,TRBV6-6,NA,NA,TRBJ1-1
TGTGCCAGCAGGTCAACGGCTAGCGGGGAAACAGATACGCAGTATTTT,CASRSTASGETDTQYF,TRBV28,few,TRBD2,TRBJ2-3
TGTGCCAGCAGTGATCAGCTAAATCAGCCCCAGCATTTT,CASSDQLNQPQHF,TRBV6-5,once,NA,TRBJ1-5
TGTGCCAGCAGTCCTGACAGGTCCCGCTCCTACGAGCAGTACTTC,CASSPDRSRSYEQYF,TRBV27,few,NA,TRBJ2-7
TGTGCCTGGTCGTGGGGGGGGAGCACTGAAGCTTTCTTT,CAWSWGGSTEAFF,TRBV30,NA,NA,TRBJ1-1
TGCGCCAGCAGCTTTGGACAGCCACCCTACGAGCAGTACTTC,CASSFGQPPYEQYF,TRBV5-1,NA,NA,TRBJ2-7
TGTGCCAGCAGTTTATCTTCCAGGGGAGGCGTTGGCTACACCTTC,CASSLSSRGGVGYTF,TRBV12-3/TRBV12-4,NA,NA,TRBJ1-2
TGTGCCACCAGACAGGAACCCTACGAGCAGTACTTC,CATRQEPYEQYF,TRBV10-3,few,NA,TRBJ2-7
TGTGCCATCAGTGAGTCTGGTAGCGGGGGGGCTCGCAATGAGCAGTTCTTC,CAISESGSGGARNEQFF,TRBV10-3,NA,TRBD2,TRBJ2-1
TGTGCCAGCAGCTTAGATTCAGGGATGGGCACTGAAGCTTTCTTT,CASSLDSGMGTEAFF,TRBV11-2,NA,NA,TRBJ1-1
TGTGCCATCAGTGAGTCTCTAGCGGGCACAGATACGCAGTATTTT,CAISESLAGTDTQYF,TRBV10-3,NA,TRBD2,TRBJ2-3
TGTGCCAGCAGCGAACGGGGGGGCCTAACAGATACGCAGTATTTT,CASSERGGLTDTQYF,TRBV12-3/TRBV12-4,NA,TRBD2,TRBJ2-3
TGCAGTGCTAGTCGTCCTCCCGAGGGACTAGCGGGGGATTACCAAGAGACCCAGTACTTC,CSASRPPEGLAGDYQETQYF,TRBV20-1,NA,TRBD2,TRBJ2-5
TGTGCCAGCAGCTTAGCGGAGGCCAGGGAAGGATTGCCCCAGCATTTT,CASSLAEAREGLPQHF,TRBV7-2,NA,NA,TRBJ1-5
TGTGCCAGCAGCCCCCCCCATGGGAAGGGGCCCTACGAGCAGTACTTC,CASSPPHGKGPYEQYF,TRBV27,NA,NA,TRBJ2-7
TGCAGTACTAGGGATGACAGTAACTATGGCTACACCTTC,CSTRDDSNYGYTF,TRBV20-1,NA,NA,TRBJ1-2
TGTGCCAGCAGCTTTGGACGGCCATCGGGCTACACCTTC,CASSFGRPSGYTF,TRBV14,few,NA,TRBJ1-2
TGCAGCGTCGGATGGGATAAGACCCAGTACTTC,CSVGWDKTQYF,TRBV29-1,few,NA,TRBJ2-5
TGTGCCAGCAGCCCCCGATCGGCGCAGTATTTT,CASSPRSAQYF,TRBV9,few,NA,TRBJ2-3
TGTGCCAGCAGTCACCATCCTCGGGGGGACAATGAGCAGTTCTTC,CASSHHPRGDNEQFF,TRBV6-6,NA,TRBD2,TRBJ2-1
TGCAGTGCCTCGACAGGGTCTGAAGCTTTCTTT,CSASTGSEAFF,TRBV20-1,NA,TRBD1,TRBJ1-1
TGTGCCATCAGCTTAGGGATACAGATGAACACTGAAGCTTTCTTT,CAISLGIQMNTEAFF,TRBV10-3,NA,NA,TRBJ1-1
TGTGCCAGCAGCGACGGGACAGCTAGCACAGATACGCAGTATTTT,CASSDGTASTDTQYF,TRBV7-2,few,TRBD1,TRBJ2-3
TGCGGTGCTCGACAGTTAGCCAAAAACATTCAGTACTTC,CGARQLAKNIQYF,TRBV20-1,NA,NA,TRBJ2-4
TGCAGTGCTAGGACTAGCGGTAACACCGGGGAGCTGTTTTTT,CSARTSGNTGELFF,TRBV20-1,few,TRBD2,TRBJ2-2
TGTGCCAGCGGGGACGGCCTCAATGAGCAGTTCTTC,CASGDGLNEQFF,TRBV2,once,NA,TRBJ2-1
TGTGCCACCAGCAGAGTTACAGAACGGGAAGCTTTCTTT,CATSRVTEREAFF,TRBV15,once,NA,TRBJ1-1
TGCAGTGCCGAGAAGGTGAGCTCCTACGAGCAGTACTTC,CSAEKVSSYEQYF,TRBV20-1,NA,NA,TRBJ2-7